The entry below describes one TCR beta chain. As yet, its antigen is unknown. This record belongs to a study of Ad26.COV2.S vaccination and SARS-CoV-2 variants. Study summary: Donor participated within the Ad26.COV2.S arm of the COV1001 trial. Participants got Ad26.COV2.S intramuscularly, once or twice 56 days apart. Study-wide findings and caveats: Reportedly, after vaccination the spike-specific CD8+ and CD4+ T cell responses displayed substantial breadth.

The V segment lost 6 bases and the J segment 5 bases; nucleotides outside the gene matches: 7. CDR3 length: 16 amino acids. CDR1 is LNHDA, CDR2 SQIVND, per germline (reference sequence). Noted treatment: about 20 received Ad26.COV2.S at low or high dose, single or two shots; several received placebo; per-sample allocation not given. The samples were gathered on day 63 after the first injection of vaccine or placebo. The method was immunoSEQ multiplex PCR; TCRdb's version includes in-frame clones alone and lacks a portion of them. The sample consists of 300,000 to 400,000 clones, roughly 84% of them appearing once.

The clonotype originates from a person aged 18 to 65 who received the Ad26.COV2.S COVID-19 vaccine or a placebo. This chain links TRBV19 with TRBJ2-3; 14 positions match TRBD2. Specimen: peripheral blood, collected in a trial of Ad26.COV2.S vaccine versus placebo. Here the CDR3 DNA reads TGTGCCAGTAGGAGGACTAGCGGGGGGCCTGGAGATACGCAGTATTTT. Its protein product is CASRRTSGGPGDTQYF.